This TCR beta chain derives from a study of T-cell memory formation after mild COVID-19. Trimming at V came to 6 bases and at J to 5 bases, leaving 9 bases not matched to a gene. The CDR3 loop spans 14 amino acids. From the 5' RACE reads, TCRdb called clonotypes with MiXCR, one entry per CDR3 protein. The table includes 300,000 to 350,000 distinct CDR3 sequences, approximately 15% detected once. This clonotype has more than one count but fewer than ten. This chain uses TRBV12-3 or TRBV12-4 with TRBJ1-1, with 7 nucleotides matching TRBD1. This clonotype originated in a man younger than 35 who had mild COVID-19 (a few samples of this study predate the infection). Cell type and time point are not known. Sequencing was done on a sample of PBMCs or a T cell subset sorted from them (not recorded which). The chain's CDR3 is CASSLTGARTEAFF. CDR3 DNA: TGTGCCAGCAGCCTAACAGGGGCGAGGACTGAAGCTTTCTTT.